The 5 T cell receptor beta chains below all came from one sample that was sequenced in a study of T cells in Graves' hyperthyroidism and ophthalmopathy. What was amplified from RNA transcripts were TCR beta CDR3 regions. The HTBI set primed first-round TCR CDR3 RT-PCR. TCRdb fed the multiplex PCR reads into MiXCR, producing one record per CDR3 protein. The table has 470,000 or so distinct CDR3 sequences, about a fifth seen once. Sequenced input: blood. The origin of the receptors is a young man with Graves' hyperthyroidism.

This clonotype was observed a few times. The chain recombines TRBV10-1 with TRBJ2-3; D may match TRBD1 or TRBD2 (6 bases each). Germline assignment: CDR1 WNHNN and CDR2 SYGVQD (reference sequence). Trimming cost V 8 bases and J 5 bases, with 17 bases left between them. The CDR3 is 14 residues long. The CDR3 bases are TGCGCCAGCTCCCCTGGGGGGCCGGTAGATACGCAGTATTTT. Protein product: CASSPGGPVDTQYF.

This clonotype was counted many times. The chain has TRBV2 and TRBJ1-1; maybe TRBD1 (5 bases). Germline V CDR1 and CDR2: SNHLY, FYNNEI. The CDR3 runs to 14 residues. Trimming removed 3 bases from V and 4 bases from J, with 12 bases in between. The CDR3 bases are TGTGCCAGCAGTGACCAGGGACCTAGCACTGAAGCTTTCTTT. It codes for CASSDQGPSTEAFF.

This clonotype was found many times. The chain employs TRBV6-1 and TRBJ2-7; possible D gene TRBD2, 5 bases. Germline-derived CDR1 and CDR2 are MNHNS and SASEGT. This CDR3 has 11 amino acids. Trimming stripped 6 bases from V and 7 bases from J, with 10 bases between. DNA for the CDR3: TGTGCCAGCAGCTCAGAGGGAGAGCAGTACTTC. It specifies CASSSEGEQYF.

In DNA, the CDR3 is TGTGCCAGCAGTTTAAGGGCAGGGCCTCAAGAGACCCAGTACTTC. Translating gives CASSLRAGPQETQYF. V and J are TRBV12-3 or TRBV12-4 and TRBJ2-5, with D perhaps TRBD1 (5 bases). The CDR3 contains 15 residues. Deletions cut 2 bases from V and 2 bases from J, with 12 bases between.

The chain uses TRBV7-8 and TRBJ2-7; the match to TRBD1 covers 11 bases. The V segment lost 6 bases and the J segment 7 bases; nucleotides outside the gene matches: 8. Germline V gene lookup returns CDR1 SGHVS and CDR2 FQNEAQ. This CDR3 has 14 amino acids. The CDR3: CASRRTGGGREQYF. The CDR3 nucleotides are TGTGCCAGCAGGAGGACAGGGGGCGGGAGGGAGCAGTACTTC.